This record concerns one T cell receptor beta chain sequence. What this receptor recognizes is not known. No clone much larger than this one lies a single base away; base qualities are absent. The sample belongs to a study of cytomegalovirus exposure and HLA in healthy donors (dated by TCRdb to 2017 to 2019). About the full investigation: According to a later analysis, one platform produced both the roughly 120 validation repertoires and the approximately 670 repertoires of the first cohort. The study aimed to test whether signatures of past pathogen exposure could be identified by cataloging public T cell receptors. Besides the first cohort of 550 to 750 subjects, a separate validation cohort made up of 120 different subjects was used. To predict cytomegalovirus infection status, the study brought together high-throughput TCR immunosequencing, statistical association of individual TCRs with disease status, and machine learning. General study outcomes and caveats: In both the original and validation cohorts, the classifier was reported to diagnose cytomegalovirus status with high specificity and sensitivity. According to the authors, the approach could potentially be generalized to other disease states and immunological phenotypes. A few of the identified cytomegalovirus-associated TCR beta chains were confirmed in vitro to be specific for cytomegalovirus antigens. Across donors, most TCR sequences were observed very rarely, whereas some public TCRs were present in many individuals. The study listed 150 to 200 TCR beta chains as associated with cytomegalovirus. A later analysis lacked HLA typing for the validation cohort, so it scored co-occurrence in that cohort across all 110 or so repertoires. Subsequent analysis determined that TCRs grouped into clusters in the first cohort also showed a tendency toward co-occurrence across the 120 or so validation repertoires, and 85% to 95% of cluster scores exceeded 0.

Library creation used the immunoSEQ multiplex PCR assay. In the original analysis: A statistical classification framework was developed to diagnose cytomegalovirus status using the catalog of TCR beta chain sequences. Here the immuneACCESS table is served through TCRdb, limited to in-frame sequences with V and J called. Missing clones are a known gap in these copies; in checked studies unresolved V genes cover under half, and the rest lacks a known reason. V, J and clone size are taken as reported in that table, and D and trimming were inferred from the DNA itself. A total of 150,000 to 180,000 clones appear in this sample, 85% to 90% of them only once. The top ten hold about 2.2% of the sample. The CDR3 holds 15 amino acids from the cysteine to the phenylalanine. The kept DNA is CDR3 alone, 45 bases in frame from the first base. V lost 5 bases and J lost 1 base, and the count of bases not matched to a germline gene is 3. The CDR1 and CDR2 encoded by the germline V gene are SGHAT and FQNNGV.

Separate from the approximately 670-subject first cohort, the validation cohort of about 130 subjects was the group to which the donors belonged. The TCR sequence derives from a human donor in good health. Sequencing was carried out using PBMCs. The V gene is TRBV11-2 and the J gene is TRBJ2-2; 8 bases in the middle match TRBD2. This receptor has the CDR3 CASSPLAGNTGELFF. In nucleotide form, the sequence is TGTGCCAGCAGCCCTCTAGCGGGGAACACCGGGGAGCTGTTTTTT.